This T cell receptor (beta chain) was found in a study of blood T cell repertoires in COVID-19. Study-wide context: From the United States, Italy and Spain came samples of acute and convalescent COVID-19. The cDNA or gDNA used as material had been derived from T cells, B-cell-depleted T cells, or PBMCs.

Under the authors' procedure: How many nucleated cells were present was estimated from reference gene primer amplification. Using immunoSEQ multiplex PCR, the repertoire was profiled, and TCRdb retains in-frame clones only, with some absent. V, J and clone size derive from that table, while D and trimming were established from the DNA sequence. The data show 450,000 to 500,000 clones, 80% to 90% seen once. This CDR3 has 14 residues. The germline V and J ends were trimmed by 1 base and 7 bases, with 10 bases remaining between them. Germline CDR1 is LNHDA and CDR2 is SQIVND (reference sequence). The genes are TRBV19 and TRBJ2-2; D ambiguous. Sequencing was done on a sample of peripheral blood. This TCR was sampled from a human donor in a cohort sampled during active COVID-19. The DNA for the CDR3 is TGTGCCAGTAGTATAGTGACGCGGAACGGGGAGCTGTTTTTT. The encoded protein is CASSIVTRNGELFF.